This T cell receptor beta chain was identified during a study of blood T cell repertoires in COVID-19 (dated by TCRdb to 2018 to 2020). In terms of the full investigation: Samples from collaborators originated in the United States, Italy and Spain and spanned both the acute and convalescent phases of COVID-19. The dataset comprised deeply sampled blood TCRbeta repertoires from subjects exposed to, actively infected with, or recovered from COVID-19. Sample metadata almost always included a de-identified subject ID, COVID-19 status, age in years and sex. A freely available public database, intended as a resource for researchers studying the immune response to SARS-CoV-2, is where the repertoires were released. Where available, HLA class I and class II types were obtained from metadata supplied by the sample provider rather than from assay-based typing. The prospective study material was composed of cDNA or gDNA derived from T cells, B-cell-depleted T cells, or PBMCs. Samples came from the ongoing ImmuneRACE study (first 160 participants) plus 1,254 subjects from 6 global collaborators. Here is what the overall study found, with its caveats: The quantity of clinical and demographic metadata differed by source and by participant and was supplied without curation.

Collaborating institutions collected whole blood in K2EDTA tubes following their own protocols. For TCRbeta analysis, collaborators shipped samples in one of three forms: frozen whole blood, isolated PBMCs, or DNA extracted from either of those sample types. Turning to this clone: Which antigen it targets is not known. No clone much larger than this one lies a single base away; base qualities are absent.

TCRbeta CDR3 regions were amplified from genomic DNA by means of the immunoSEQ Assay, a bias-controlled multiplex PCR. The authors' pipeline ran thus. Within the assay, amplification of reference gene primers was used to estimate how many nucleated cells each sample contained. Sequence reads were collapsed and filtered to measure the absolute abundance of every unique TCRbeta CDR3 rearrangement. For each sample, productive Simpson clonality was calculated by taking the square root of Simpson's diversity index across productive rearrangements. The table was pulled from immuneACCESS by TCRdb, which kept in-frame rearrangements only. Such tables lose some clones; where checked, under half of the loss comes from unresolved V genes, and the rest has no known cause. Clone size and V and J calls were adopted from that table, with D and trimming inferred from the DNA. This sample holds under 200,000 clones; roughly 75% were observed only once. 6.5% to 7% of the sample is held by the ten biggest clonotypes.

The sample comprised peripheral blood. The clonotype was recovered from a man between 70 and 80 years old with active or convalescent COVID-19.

In nucleotide form, the sequence is TGTGCCACCAGTGATCGGGCGGGGGTGATATATTTT. Its translation is CATSDRAGVIYF. The sequence links TRBV24-1 to TRBJ1-3; the D region possibly corresponds to TRBD1 (5 bases align). The V end loses 3 bases and the J end loses 13 bases, and a stretch of 12 bases separates them. CDR1 and CDR2 are read off the germline V gene as KGHDR and SFDVKD. The CDR3 holds 12 amino acids from the cysteine to the phenylalanine. Left in the record is the CDR3 DNA by itself, 36 bases read in frame from the first base.